One and the same sample provided the 10 T cell receptor beta chains below, sequenced in a study of shared clonotypes between healthy human individuals. Naive-designated CD8 cells lacked CD45RO, were positively enriched for CCR7, and omitted terminally differentiated effector memory CD45RA+ cells. Assay used: immunoSEQ multiplex PCR; TCRdb lists only in-frame clones, some missing. The sample holds about 580,000 clones; more than 95% are singletons and the top ten take 0.3%. The sequenced material came from naive CD8+ T cells sorted from blood. Receptors originate from a man aged 30-40 years in good health.

CDR3 sequence (DNA): TGTGCCAGCACCACGGGACAGGGAATATACAATGAGCAGTTCTTC. It encodes CASTTGQGIYNEQFF. The chain joins TRBV7-9 to TRBJ2-1; 9 positions agree with TRBD1. The length of the CDR3 is 15 residues. Trimming took 7 bases from V and 4 from J; bases not matched to a gene: 8. CDR1 is SEHNR, CDR2 FQNEAQ, per germline (reference sequence).

The chain couples TRBV9 to TRBJ1-4; 10 bases match TRBD1. The germline gives CDR1 SGDLS, CDR2 YYNGEE. This CDR3 spans 15 amino acids. After removal of 0 bases from V and 5 bases from J, the junction contained 1 base not matched to a gene. CDR3 loop: CASSVEGQGNEKLFF. In DNA form, the CDR3 reads TGTGCCAGCAGCGTAGAGGGACAGGGGAATGAAAAACTGTTTTTT.

The chain recombines TRBV9 with TRBJ2-5; no reliable D call. Germline CDR1 is SGDLS and CDR2 is YYNGEE. The germline V and J ends were trimmed by 0 bases and 0 bases, with 9 bases remaining between them. The length of the CDR3 is 15 residues. CDR3 protein: CASSVEGEYQETQYF. The CDR3 DNA follows: TGTGCCAGCAGCGTAGAAGGAGAGTACCAAGAGACCCAGTACTTC.

This clone was seen just once. The chain couples TRBV11-2 to TRBJ2-7; D not certain. CDR3 length: 14 amino acids. Trimming removed 1 base at V and 4 bases at J, with 11 bases between. The V gene's germline CDR1 is SGHAT and CDR2 FQNNGV. The CDR3 region is CASSLGPFGYEQYF. The DNA of the CDR3 is TGTGCCAGCAGCTTAGGACCCTTCGGGTACGAGCAGTACTTC.

V gene TRBV15 combines with J gene TRBJ1-2, with D unclear. This CDR3 is built from 16 residues. V lost 1 base and J lost 5, with 17 bases in between. Germline V gene data show CDR1 as LNHNV and CDR2 as YYDKDF (reference sequence). The CDR3 reads CATSRGSGSKVYGYTF. The CDR3 DNA sequence: TGTGCCACCAGCAGAGGGTCCGGGAGCAAGGTGTATGGCTACACCTTC.

Concerning this clone: Other nucleotide sequences in the sample specify the same CDR3. The V call is TRBV9, the J call TRBJ2-1; D not certain. The CDR3 covers 10 residues. The germline CDR1 and CDR2 sequences are SGDLS and YYNGEE. Trimming shortened V by 4 bases and J by 7 bases, and 3 bases separated the two germline ends. CDR3 region: CASSPNEQFF. DNA for the CDR3: TGTGCCAGCAGCCCGAATGAGCAGTTCTTC.

This rearrangement joins TRBV28 to TRBJ2-7, with D maybe TRBD1 (6 bases). V lost 3 bases, J lost 6 bases, and 12 bases lay in between. In germline, CDR1 is MDHEN, CDR2 SYDVKM. The CDR3 is 13 amino acids. The CDR3 bases are TGTGCCAGCAGTTTCTACAGGGCCGCCGAGCAGTACTTC. Its translation: CASSFYRAAEQYF. Looking up the rest from reference TRBV28 and TRBJ2-7 gives the full variable domain: DVKVTQSSRYLVKRTGEKVFLECVQDMDHENMFWYRQDPGLGLRLIYFSYDVKMKEKGDIPEGYSVSREKKERFSLILESASTNQTSMYLCASSFYRAAEQYFGPGTRLTVT.

This clone was seen a single time. The chain employs TRBV27 and TRBJ2-3; 8 bases align to TRBD2. Germline values: CDR1 MNHEY, CDR2 SMNVEV (reference sequence). CDR3 length equals 13 residues. Trimming took 5 bases from V and 6 from J; bases not matched to a gene: 4. CDR3 region: CASSRGGMDTQYF. As DNA, the CDR3 is TGTGCCAGCAGTCGGGGGGGCATGGATACGCAGTATTTT.

The V call is TRBV6-5, the J call TRBJ2-5; D is unclear. Germline V CDR1 and CDR2: MNHEY, SVGAGI. Trimming took 4 bases from V and 2 from J, leaving 8 bases between them. This CDR3 spans 13 amino acids. CDR3 nucleotides: TGTGCCAGCAGTTCAGGATATCAAGAGACCCAGTACTTC. Protein: CASSSGYQETQYF.

This chain connects TRBV5-4 to TRBJ2-1; TRBD2 aligns across 9 bases. CDR1 and CDR2 from the germline V gene are SGHNT and YYREEE (reference sequence). This CDR3 is 16 amino acids long. J lost 6 bases, V lost 4 bases, and 11 bases had no gene match. CDR3 amino acids: CASSPRAPSGINEQFF. CDR3 bases: TGTGCCAGCAGCCCCCGTGCGCCTAGCGGGATCAATGAGCAGTTCTTC.